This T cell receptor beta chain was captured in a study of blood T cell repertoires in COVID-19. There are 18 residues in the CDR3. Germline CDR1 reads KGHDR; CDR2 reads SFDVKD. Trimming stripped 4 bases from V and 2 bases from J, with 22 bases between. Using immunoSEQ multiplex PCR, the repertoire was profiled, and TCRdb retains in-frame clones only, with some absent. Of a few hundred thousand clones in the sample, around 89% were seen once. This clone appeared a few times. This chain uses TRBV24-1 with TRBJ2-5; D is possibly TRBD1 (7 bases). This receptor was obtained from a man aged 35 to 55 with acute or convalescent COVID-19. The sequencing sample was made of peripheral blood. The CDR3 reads CATSDASTGEVGQETQYF. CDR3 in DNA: TGTGCCACCAGTGACGCAAGTACAGGGGAGGTTGGTCAAGAGACCCAGTACTTC.